These 3 T cell receptor beta chains were sequenced from one sample in a study of blood T cell repertoires in COVID-19. Libraries were prepared by immunoSEQ multiplex PCR; TCRdb keeps only in-frame clonotypes and omits some of them. The sample lists about 75,000 clones, about 90% seen once, with approximately 2.5% in the top ten. The sequencing sample was made of peripheral blood. These receptors were collected from a human donor in a cohort sampled during active COVID-19.

The chain carries TRBV18 and TRBJ1-5; TRBD1 agrees at 9 bases. V lost 4 bases and J lost 4; bases outside the gene matches: 5. Per the germline V gene, CDR1 is KGHSH and CDR2 is LQKENI. The CDR3 consists of 15 residues. The CDR3 nucleotides read TGTGCCAGCTCACAGGGACAGGGCCGGAATCAGCCCCAGCATTTT. Protein sequence: CASSQGQGRNQPQHF.

This rearrangement joins TRBV27 to TRBJ2-1, with 7 nucleotides matching TRBD2. The CDR3 spans 15 residues. The V segment lost 3 bases and the J segment 5 bases; nucleotides outside the gene matches: 7. Germline lookup yields CDR1 MNHEY and CDR2 SMNVEV (reference sequence). CDR3 residues: CASSLMREKDNEQFF. CDR3 bases: TGTGCCAGCAGTTTGATGCGGGAGAAGGACAATGAGCAGTTCTTC.

V and J are TRBV19 and TRBJ2-2; TRBD2 matches at 11 bases. J lost 5 bases, V lost 6 bases, and 8 bases had no gene match. The CDR3 loop spans 16 amino acids. The germline V gene has CDR1 LNHDA and CDR2 SQIVND (reference sequence). The CDR3 DNA reads as TGTGCCAGTAGATCCGGGACTAGCGGCAGAACCGGGGAGCTGTTTTTT. It translates to CASRSGTSGRTGELFF.